This T cell receptor (beta chain) is from a study of T-cell reconstitution after alpha-beta-depleted transplantation in children (dated by TCRdb to 2015 to 2016). Context from the whole study: Using TCR repertoire profiling, the study quantitatively followed how T-cell immune reconstitution unfolded in children after TCRalphabeta/CD19-depleted allogeneic hematopoietic cell transplantation.

This clonotype was observed at least ten times. Its recognized antigen is unknown. No base quality information exists; no much larger clone differs at one position. Points the paper makes about the study in general: Over the following months the frequencies of hyperexpanded clones went down, and after one year T-cell counts and TCRbeta diversity were mostly credited to newly produced T cells. About two months after transplant, the apparently early recovery of alphabetaT-cell counts reportedly depended on just several hundred clones that had expanded rapidly and came from non-depleted graft cells. In some patients, the high TCRbeta diversity seen at day 60 was put down to recipient T cells and intrathymic progenitors that had survived conditioning.

Explained via the paper, the treatment or condition label denotes: allogeneic hematopoietic cell transplantation with graft depleted of TCRalphabeta T cells and CD19 B cells. The transplant recipients were children given TCRalphabeta/CD19-depleted allogeneic hematopoietic cell grafts. Library preparation was by PCR. The sequencer was an Illumina HiSeq 2500. Molecular barcoding was employed in the preparation of TCR libraries, with unique molecular identifiers being used to normalize TCRbeta repertoire quantification. The public reads were run again by TCRdb, first through fastp at Q25 and then through MiXCR, and only productive beta chains were kept. Here each entry gathers all rows of one CDR3 protein and keeps the most common genes and DNA. Across this sample there are roughly 300,000 distinct CDR3 sequences, with about 9.9% seen only once. The top ten constitute about a quarter of the sample. The receptor was derived from a male patient between 2 and 10 years old who had a stem cell transplant for chronic granulomatous disease, so the T cells may come from the graft donor. The source was peripheral blood, collected 180 days after TCRalphabeta/CD19-depleted stem cell transplant.

CDR3 protein: CASSSRTGYGYTF. The DNA sequence follows: TGTGCCAGTAGTTCAAGGACAGGCTATGGCTACACCTTC. The V and J segments used are TRBV19 and TRBJ1-2, with 7 middle bases fitting TRBD1. From its cysteine to its phenylalanine, the CDR3 spans 13 amino acids. The read is trimmed to its CDR3 DNA, 39 bases read in frame from base 1. V is cut back by 5 bases and J by 4 bases, with 4 bases in the junction unmatched. CDR1 and CDR2, looked up from the germline V gene (reference sequence), are LNHDA and SQIVND.